A selection of T cell receptor beta chains follows, all from one sample in a study of PD-1 blockade in classical Hodgkin lymphoma. Assay used: immunoSEQ multiplex PCR; TCRdb lists only in-frame clones, some missing. The sample lists 20,000 to 30,000 clones; roughly 62% were seen once. Sequencing was performed on peripheral blood mononuclear cells (PBMCs), taken before the second cycle of nivolumab. The receptors derive from a human donor with classical Hodgkin lymphoma. The conserved cysteine and the conserved F or W are not part of the CDR3 here.

ASSLGGTSGNTIY	TRBV5-1	TRBJ1-3
ASSLRREHTDTQY	TRBV27	TRBJ2-3
ASSYLGNYGYT	TRBV6-5	TRBJ1-2
AWSRDAKNIQY	TRBV30	TRBJ2-4
ASSEGRGLVQF	TRBV6-1	TRBJ2-1
ASSWTGSGYT	TRBV5-6	TRBJ1-2
ASSLGLRGLYEQY	TRBV5-6	TRBJ2-7
ASSLAGGRRDIQY	TRBV5-8	TRBJ2-4
ASSFGAPSSYEQY	TRBV11-2	TRBJ2-7
ASSQGQHGTGELF	TRBV14	TRBJ2-2
ASSLLTDRLSSYEQY	TRBV5-1	TRBJ2-7
ASSYSSWDEEQY	TRBV6-5	TRBJ2-7
ASSQDDGANSDTQY	TRBV4-2	TRBJ2-3
ASSSKPQAYGYT	TRBV5-5	TRBJ1-2
ASSLGDRGYETQY	TRBV6-5	TRBJ2-5
ASSLRGIGTGGNQPQH	TRBV7-2	TRBJ1-5
ASSEARYAAILGEQY	TRBV2	TRBJ2-7
ASSPGPKYEQY	TRBV18	TRBJ2-7
ASSPRWGRGETQY	TRBV28	TRBJ2-5
ASSLGPKGGSNYGYT	TRBV5-4	TRBJ1-2
ASSIWDTINYGYT	TRBV19	TRBJ1-2
ASSLGPMMNTEAF	TRBV5-1	TRBJ1-1
ASSLTGTDTQY	TRBV25-1	TRBJ2-3
ASRRGNTIY	TRBV28	TRBJ1-3
ASRDGQLNSPLH	TRBV6-1	TRBJ1-6
ASSSTARAGNTIY	TRBV7-2	TRBJ1-3
ASSDERDQPQH	TRBV2	TRBJ1-5
AWSEQGLQPQH	TRBV30	TRBJ1-5
ASSKTSGSYNEQF	TRBV19	TRBJ2-1
ASSFRGNTEAF	TRBV7-2	TRBJ1-1
ASSLPGETQY	TRBV7-2	TRBJ2-5
ASNFRTEYGELF	TRBV6-1	TRBJ2-2
ASSLGSSSYEQY	TRBV5-1	TRBJ2-7
ASSPQAGMSGYT	TRBV7-2	TRBJ1-2
ASSSSTGAKGNTIY	TRBV11-1	TRBJ1-3
AWSGLSSYEQY	TRBV30	TRBJ2-7
ASSGGGRRYGYT	TRBV19	TRBJ1-2
ASSLGQGNSGNTIY	TRBV7-2	TRBJ1-3
ASSKGANTEAF	TRBV2	TRBJ1-1
ASSLGGGFEAF	TRBV7-9	TRBJ1-1
ASSPSGRALETQY	TRBV7-6	TRBJ2-5
ASRIAENTGELF	TRBV19	TRBJ2-2
ASSENAWTHQPFYGYT	TRBV10-1	TRBJ1-2
ASRKEGNTIY	TRBV5-1	TRBJ1-3
ASSIRDQKLF	TRBV19	TRBJ1-4
ASSLAYTEAF	TRBV7-9	TRBJ1-1
ASTASGANTGELF	TRBV5-1	TRBJ2-2
AWTGSPYNEQF	TRBV30	TRBJ2-1
ASSAQGPQYEQY	TRBV6-5	TRBJ2-7
ASSPGLTNEKLF	TRBV19	TRBJ1-4
SVAGGRWILYEQY	TRBV29-1	TRBJ2-7
ASSADGAMIDTQY	TRBV5-4	TRBJ2-3
ASSSPQAGWNEQF	TRBV28	TRBJ2-1
ASSSDRGGTEAF	TRBV11-2	TRBJ1-1
ASSRVGNTEAF	TRBV18	TRBJ1-1
ASSALAGTPGELF	TRBV5-4	TRBJ2-2
AWSPGQLYEQY	TRBV30	TRBJ2-7
ASSTDRSAVGNIQY	TRBV19	TRBJ2-4
ASSPIAGALDTQY	TRBV6-5	TRBJ2-3
ASSLEGFEQY	TRBV5-1	TRBJ2-7